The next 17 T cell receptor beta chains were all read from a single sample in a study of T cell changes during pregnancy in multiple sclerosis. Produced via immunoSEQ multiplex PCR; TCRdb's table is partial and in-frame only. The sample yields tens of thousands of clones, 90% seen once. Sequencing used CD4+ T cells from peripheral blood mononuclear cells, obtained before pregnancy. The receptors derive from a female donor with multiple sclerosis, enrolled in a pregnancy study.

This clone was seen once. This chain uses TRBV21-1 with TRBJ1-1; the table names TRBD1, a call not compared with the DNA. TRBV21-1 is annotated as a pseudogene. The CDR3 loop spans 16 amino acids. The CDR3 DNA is TGTGCCAGCAGCAAAGGAGGGACAGGGTTTGGCACTGAAGCTTTCTTT. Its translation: CASSKGGTGFGTEAFF.

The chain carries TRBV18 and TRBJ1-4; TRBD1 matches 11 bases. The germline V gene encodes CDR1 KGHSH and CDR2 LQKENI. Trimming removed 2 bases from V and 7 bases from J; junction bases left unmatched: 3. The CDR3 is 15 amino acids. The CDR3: CASSPTGTGGEKLFF. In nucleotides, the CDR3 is TGTGCCAGCTCACCAACCGGGACAGGGGGTGAAAAACTGTTTTTT. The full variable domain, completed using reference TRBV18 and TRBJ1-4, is NAGVMQNPRHLVRRRGQEARLRCSPMKGHSHVYWYRQLPEEGLKFMVYLQKENIIDESGMPKERFSAEFPKEGPSILRIQQVVRGDSAAYFCASSPTGTGGEKLFFGSGTQLSVL.

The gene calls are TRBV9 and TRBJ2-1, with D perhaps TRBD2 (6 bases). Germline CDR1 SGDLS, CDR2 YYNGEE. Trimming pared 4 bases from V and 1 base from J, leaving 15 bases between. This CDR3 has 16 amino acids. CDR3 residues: CASSQSGHISYNEQFF. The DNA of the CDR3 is TGTGCCAGCAGCCAAAGCGGGCATATATCCTACAATGAGCAGTTCTTC.

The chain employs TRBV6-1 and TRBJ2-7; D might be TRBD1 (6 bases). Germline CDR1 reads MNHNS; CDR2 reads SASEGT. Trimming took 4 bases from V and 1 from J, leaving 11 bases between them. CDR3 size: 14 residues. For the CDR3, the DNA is TGTGCCAGCAGTGCCCGGACAGAGTCCTACGAGCAGTACTTC. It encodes CASSARTESYEQYF.

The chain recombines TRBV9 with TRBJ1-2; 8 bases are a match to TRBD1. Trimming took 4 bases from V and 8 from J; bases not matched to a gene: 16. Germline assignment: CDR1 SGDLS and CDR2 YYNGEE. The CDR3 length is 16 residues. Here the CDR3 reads CASSPEGGTGSGGYTF. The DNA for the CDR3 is TGTGCCAGCAGCCCAGAAGGGGGGACAGGCTCGGGGGGCTACACCTTC.

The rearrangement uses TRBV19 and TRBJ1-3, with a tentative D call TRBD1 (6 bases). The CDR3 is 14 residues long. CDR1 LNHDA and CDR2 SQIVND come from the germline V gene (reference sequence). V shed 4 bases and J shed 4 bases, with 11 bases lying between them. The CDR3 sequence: CASSKQGFGNTIYF. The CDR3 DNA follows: TGTGCCAGTAGTAAACAGGGTTTCGGAAACACCATATATTTT. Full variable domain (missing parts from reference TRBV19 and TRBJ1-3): DGGITQSPKYLFRKEGQNVTLSCEQNLNHDAMYWYRQDPGQGLRLIYYSQIVNDFQKGDIAEGYSVSREKKESFPLTVTSAQKNPTAFYLCASSKQGFGNTIYFGEGSWLTVV.

CDR3 sequence (DNA): TGCAGTGCTAAACCCCAGAATGAGCAGTTCTTC. The encoded protein is CSAKPQNEQFF. This chain joins TRBV20-1 and TRBJ2-1; no firm D call. The germline gives CDR1 DFQATT, CDR2 SNEGSKA (reference sequence). V gave up 4 bases and J gave up 7 bases, with 8 bases separating them. There are 11 residues in the CDR3.

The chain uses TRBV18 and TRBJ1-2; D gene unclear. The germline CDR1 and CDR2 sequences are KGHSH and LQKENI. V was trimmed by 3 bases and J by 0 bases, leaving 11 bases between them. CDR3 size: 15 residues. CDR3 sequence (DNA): TGTGCCAGCTCACCTATCGACGGGACTAACTATGGCTACACCTTC. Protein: CASSPIDGTNYGYTF. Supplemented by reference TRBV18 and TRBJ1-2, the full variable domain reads NAGVMQNPRHLVRRRGQEARLRCSPMKGHSHVYWYRQLPEEGLKFMVYLQKENIIDESGMPKERFSAEFPKEGPSILRIQQVVRGDSAAYFCASSPIDGTNYGYTFGSGTRLTVV.

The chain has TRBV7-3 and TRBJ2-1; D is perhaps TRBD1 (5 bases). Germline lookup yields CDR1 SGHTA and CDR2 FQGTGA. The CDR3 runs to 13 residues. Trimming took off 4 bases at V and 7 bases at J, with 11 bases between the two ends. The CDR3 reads CASSSPTVNEQFF. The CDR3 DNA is TGTGCCAGCAGCTCCCCGACAGTAAATGAGCAGTTCTTC.

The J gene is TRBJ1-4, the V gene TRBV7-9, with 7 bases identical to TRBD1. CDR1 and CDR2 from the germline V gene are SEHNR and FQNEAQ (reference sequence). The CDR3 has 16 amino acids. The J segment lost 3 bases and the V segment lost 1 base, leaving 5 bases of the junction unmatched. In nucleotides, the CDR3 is TGTGCCAGCAGCTTAGGGCTGGGACAGTCTAATGAAAAACTGTTTTTT. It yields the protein CASSLGLGQSNEKLFF. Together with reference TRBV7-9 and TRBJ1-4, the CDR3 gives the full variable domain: DTGVSQNPRHKITKRGQNVTFRCDPISEHNRLYWYRQTLGQGPEFLTYFQNEAQLEKSRLLSDRFSAERPKGSFSTLEIQRTEQGDSAMYLCASSLGLGQSNEKLFFGSGTQLSVL.

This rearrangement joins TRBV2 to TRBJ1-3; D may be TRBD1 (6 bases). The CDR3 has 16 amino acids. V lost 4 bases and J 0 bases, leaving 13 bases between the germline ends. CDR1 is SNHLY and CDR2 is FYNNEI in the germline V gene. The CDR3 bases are TGTGCCAGCAGTGCCCGGACAGTACCCTCTGGAAACACCATATATTTT. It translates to CASSARTVPSGNTIYF.

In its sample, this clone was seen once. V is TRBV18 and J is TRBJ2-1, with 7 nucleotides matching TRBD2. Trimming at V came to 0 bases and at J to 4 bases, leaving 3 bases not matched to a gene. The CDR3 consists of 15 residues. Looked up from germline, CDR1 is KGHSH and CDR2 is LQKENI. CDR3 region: CASSPPRDYYNEQFF. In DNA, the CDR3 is TGTGCCAGCTCACCACCCAGGGACTATTACAATGAGCAGTTCTTC. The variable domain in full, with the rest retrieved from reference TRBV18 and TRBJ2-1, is NAGVMQNPRHLVRRRGQEARLRCSPMKGHSHVYWYRQLPEEGLKFMVYLQKENIIDESGMPKERFSAEFPKEGPSILRIQQVVRGDSAAYFCASSPPRDYYNEQFFGPGTRLTVL.

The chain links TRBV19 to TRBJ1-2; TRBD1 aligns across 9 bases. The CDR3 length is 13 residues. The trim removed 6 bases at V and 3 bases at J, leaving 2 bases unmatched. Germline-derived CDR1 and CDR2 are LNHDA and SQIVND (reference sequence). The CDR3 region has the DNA TGTGCCAGTAGCAGGGACAGGGACTATGGCTACACCTTC. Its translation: CASSRDRDYGYTF.

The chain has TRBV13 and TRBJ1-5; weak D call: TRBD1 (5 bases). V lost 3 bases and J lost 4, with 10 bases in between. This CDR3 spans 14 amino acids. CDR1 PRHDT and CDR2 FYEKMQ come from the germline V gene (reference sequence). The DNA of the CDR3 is TGTGCCAGCAGCTTGGGGGGGACTAATCAGCCCCAGCATTTT. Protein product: CASSLGGTNQPQHF.

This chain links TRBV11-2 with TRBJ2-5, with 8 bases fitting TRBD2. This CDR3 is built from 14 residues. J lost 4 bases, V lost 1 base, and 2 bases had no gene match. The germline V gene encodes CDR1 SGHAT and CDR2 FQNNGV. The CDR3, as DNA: TGTGCCAGCAGCTTAGTCGGGGGGGCAGAGACCCAGTACTTC. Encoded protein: CASSLVGGAETQYF.

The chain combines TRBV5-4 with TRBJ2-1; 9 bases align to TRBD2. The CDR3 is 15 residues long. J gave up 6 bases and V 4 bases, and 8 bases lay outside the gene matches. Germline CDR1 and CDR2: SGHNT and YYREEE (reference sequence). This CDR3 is CASSRGAGGSNEQFF. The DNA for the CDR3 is TGTGCCAGCAGCCGTGGGGCGGGGGGGAGCAATGAGCAGTTCTTC.

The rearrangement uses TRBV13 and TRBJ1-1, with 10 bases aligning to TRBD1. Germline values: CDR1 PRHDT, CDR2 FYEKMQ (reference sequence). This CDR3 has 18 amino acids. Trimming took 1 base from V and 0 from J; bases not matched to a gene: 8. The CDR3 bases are TGTGCCAGCAGCTTAGCTGATGGGACAGGGGTTCTGAACACTGAAGCTTTCTTT. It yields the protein CASSLADGTGVLNTEAFF. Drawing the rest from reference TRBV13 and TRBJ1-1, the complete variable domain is AAGVIQSPRHLIKEKRETATLKCYPIPRHDTVYWYQQGPGQDPQFLISFYEKMQSDKGSIPDRFSAQQFSDYHSELNMSSLELGDSALYFCASSLADGTGVLNTEAFFGQGTRLTVV.